This T cell receptor (beta chain) was documented in a study of blood T cell repertoires in COVID-19. Study at large: The study drew acute and convalescent COVID-19 samples from the United States, Italy and Spain. PBMCs, B-cell-depleted T cells, or T cells were the source of the cDNA or gDNA that made up the material.

This CDR3 is built from 14 residues. V gave up 3 bases and J gave up 3 bases, with 9 bases separating them. Germline CDR1 KGHSH, CDR2 LQKENI. Per the study methods: Amplification from reference gene primers served as the basis for estimated nucleated cell counts. This table comes from immunoSEQ multiplex PCR, and its TCRdb copy is limited to in-frame clones, with some not included. The DNA was the basis for D and trimming; V, J and clone size are from that table. Of just under 90,000 clones listed, about nine tenths were seen once; the top ten hold about 0.51%. The chain couples TRBV18 to TRBJ1-5; D gene ambiguous. The sequenced material came from peripheral blood. This clonotype was sampled from a man in his sixties with acute or convalescent COVID-19. The CDR3 is CASSPMAVNQPQHF. As DNA, the CDR3 is TGTGCCAGCTCACCCATGGCAGTCAATCAGCCCCAGCATTTT.